This TCR beta chain came from a study of blood T cells in healthy people across ages. Study-wide background: About one barcoded beta molecule per two T cells was captured by template switching. Study conclusions and caveats: The donors' CMV status was not determined, possibly confounding changes in expanded clonotypes. TCR beta diversity, measured per million T cells, fell in a roughly linear way with age.

The authors ran a second PCR of 7 to 11 cycles using a sample-barcoded 5' primer and a J-beta primer mix. TCRdb passed the 5' RACE reads through MiXCR, listing each CDR3 protein once. The repertoire consists of 550,000 to 650,000 distinct CDR3 sequences, with approximately 26% occurring once and the leading ten covering roughly 3.5%. CDR1 is SEHNR and CDR2 is FQNEAQ in the germline V gene (reference sequence). The CDR3 length is 13 residues. Details on this clonotype: Its cognate antigen is unknown.

These same data were also listed under a study on T cells of mothers and their children. That paper states: Overlap in related mother-child pairs always slightly exceeded unrelated pairs, never significantly.

The source is a boy between 2 and 10 years old in good health. The genes are TRBV7-9 and TRBJ2-5; maybe TRBD2 (6 bases). The J call is uncertain, as TRBJ2-1 better fits the DNA end. Material for sequencing was blood. CDR3 residues: CASSPPGGVEQFF. Here the CDR3 DNA reads TGTGCCAGCAGCCCCCCCGGGGGAGTTGAGCAGTTCTTC.